Below, one T cell receptor beta chain is given with its context. This record comes from a study of cytomegalovirus exposure and HLA in healthy donors. A multiplex PCR was run with 60 Vbeta primers and 13 Jbeta primers. Clones were sequenced by immunoSEQ multiplex PCR, and TCRdb holds only the in-frame ones, with some missing. Of about 190,000 clones in the sample, about 88% were seen once. There are 13 residues in the CDR3. The V gene lost 6 bases and the J gene lost 0 bases, with 9 bases spanning the gap. Germline-derived CDR1 and CDR2 are SGHVS and FQNEAQ. The genes are TRBV7-8 and TRBJ2-7; D gene unclear. This clonotype originated in a woman in her 30s in good health and CMV-seronegative. Sequenced: PBMCs. The CDR3 protein is CASSPESSYEQYF. DNA for the CDR3: TGTGCCAGCAGTCCCGAGAGCTCCTACGAGCAGTACTTC.